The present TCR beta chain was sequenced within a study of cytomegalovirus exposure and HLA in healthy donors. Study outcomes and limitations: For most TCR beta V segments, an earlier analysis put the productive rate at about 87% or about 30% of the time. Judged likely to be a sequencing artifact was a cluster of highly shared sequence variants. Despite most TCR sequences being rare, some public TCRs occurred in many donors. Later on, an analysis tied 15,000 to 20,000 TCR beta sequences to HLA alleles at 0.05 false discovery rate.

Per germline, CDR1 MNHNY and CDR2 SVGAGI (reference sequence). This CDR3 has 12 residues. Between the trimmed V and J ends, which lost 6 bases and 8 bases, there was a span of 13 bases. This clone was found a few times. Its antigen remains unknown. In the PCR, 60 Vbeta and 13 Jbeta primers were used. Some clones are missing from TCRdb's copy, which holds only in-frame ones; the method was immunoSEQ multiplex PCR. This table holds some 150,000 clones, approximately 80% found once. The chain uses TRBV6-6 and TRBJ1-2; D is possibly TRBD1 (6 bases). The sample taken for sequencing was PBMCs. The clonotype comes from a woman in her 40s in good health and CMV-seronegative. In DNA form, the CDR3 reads TGTGCCAGCAGCCCAGGGGATAGGGGCTACACCTTC. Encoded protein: CASSPGDRGYTF.